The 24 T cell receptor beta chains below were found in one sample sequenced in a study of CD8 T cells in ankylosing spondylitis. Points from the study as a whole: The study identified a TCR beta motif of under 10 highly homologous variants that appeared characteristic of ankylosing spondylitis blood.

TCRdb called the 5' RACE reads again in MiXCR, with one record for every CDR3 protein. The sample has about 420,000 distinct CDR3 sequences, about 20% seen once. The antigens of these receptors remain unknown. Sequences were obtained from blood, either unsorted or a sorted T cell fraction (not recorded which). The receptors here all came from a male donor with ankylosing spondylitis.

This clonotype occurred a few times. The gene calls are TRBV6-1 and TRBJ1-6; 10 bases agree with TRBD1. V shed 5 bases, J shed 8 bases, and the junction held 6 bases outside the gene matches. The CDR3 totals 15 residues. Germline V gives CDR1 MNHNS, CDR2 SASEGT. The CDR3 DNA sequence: TGTGCCAGCAGTCGAGACAGGGGGCTAGATTCACCCCTCCACTTT. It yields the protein CASSRDRGLDSPLHF.

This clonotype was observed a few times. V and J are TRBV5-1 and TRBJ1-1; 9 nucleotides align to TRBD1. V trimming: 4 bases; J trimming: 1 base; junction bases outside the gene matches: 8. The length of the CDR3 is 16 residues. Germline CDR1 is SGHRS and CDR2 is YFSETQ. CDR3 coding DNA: TGCGCCAGCAGCCCAAGGCAGGGACAGGGGAACACTGAAGCTTTCTTT. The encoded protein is CASSPRQGQGNTEAFF.

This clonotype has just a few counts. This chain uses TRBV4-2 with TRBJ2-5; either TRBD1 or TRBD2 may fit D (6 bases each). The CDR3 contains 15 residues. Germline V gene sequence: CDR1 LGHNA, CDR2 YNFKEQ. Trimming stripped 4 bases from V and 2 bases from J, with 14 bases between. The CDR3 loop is CASSLGGLSQETQYF. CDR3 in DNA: TGTGCCAGCAGCCTAGGGGGGTTATCGCAAGAGACCCAGTACTTC.

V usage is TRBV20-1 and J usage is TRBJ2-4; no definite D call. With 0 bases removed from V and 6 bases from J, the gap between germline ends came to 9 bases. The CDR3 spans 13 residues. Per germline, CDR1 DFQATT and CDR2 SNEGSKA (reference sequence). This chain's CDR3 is CSARDRAVNIQYF. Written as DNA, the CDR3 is TGCAGTGCTAGAGATCGCGCCGTAAACATTCAGTACTTC.

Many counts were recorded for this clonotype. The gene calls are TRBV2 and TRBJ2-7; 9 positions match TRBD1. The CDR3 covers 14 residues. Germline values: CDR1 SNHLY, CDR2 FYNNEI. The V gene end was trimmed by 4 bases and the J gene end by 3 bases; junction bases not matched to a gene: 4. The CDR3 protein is CASSAGQGYYEQYF. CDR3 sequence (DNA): TGTGCCAGCAGTGCGGGACAGGGCTACTACGAGCAGTACTTC.

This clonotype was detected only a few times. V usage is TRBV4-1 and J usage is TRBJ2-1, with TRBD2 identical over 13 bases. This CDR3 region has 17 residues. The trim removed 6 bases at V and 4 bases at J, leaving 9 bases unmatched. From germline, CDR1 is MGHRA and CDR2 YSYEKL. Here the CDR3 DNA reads TGCGCCAGCAGTGATGGACTAGCGGGAGTGGTGTACAATGAGCAGTTCTTC. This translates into CASSDGLAGVVYNEQFF.

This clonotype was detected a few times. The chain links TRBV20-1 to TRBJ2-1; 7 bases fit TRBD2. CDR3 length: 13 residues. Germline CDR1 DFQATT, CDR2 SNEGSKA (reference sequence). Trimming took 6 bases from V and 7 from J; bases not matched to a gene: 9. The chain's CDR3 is CSADGREINEQFF. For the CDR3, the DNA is TGCAGTGCGGATGGGCGGGAGATTAATGAGCAGTTCTTC.

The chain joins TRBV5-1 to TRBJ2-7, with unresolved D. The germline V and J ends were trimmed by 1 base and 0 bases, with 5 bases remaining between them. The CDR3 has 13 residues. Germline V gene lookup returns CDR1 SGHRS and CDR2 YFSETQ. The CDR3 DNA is TGCGCCAGCAGCTTGCGACTCTCCTACGAGCAGTACTTC. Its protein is CASSLRLSYEQYF. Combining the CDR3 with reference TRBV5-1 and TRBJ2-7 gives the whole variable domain KAGVTQTPRYLIKTRGQQVTLSCSPISGHRSVSWYQQTPGQGLQFLFEYFSETQRNKGNFPGRFSGRQFSNSRSEMNVSTLELGDSALYLCASSLRLSYEQYFGPGTRLTVT.

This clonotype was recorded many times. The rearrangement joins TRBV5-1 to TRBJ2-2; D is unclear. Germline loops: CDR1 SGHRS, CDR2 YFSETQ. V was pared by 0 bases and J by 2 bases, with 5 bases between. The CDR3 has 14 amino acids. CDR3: CASSLALNTGELFF. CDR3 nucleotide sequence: TGCGCCAGCAGCTTGGCTTTAAACACCGGGGAGCTGTTTTTT.

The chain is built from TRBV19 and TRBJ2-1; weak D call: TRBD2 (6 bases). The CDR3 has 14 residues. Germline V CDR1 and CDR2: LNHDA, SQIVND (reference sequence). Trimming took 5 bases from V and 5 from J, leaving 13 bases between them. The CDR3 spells CASSRIGGDNEQFF. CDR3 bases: TGTGCCAGTAGTCGTATCGGCGGGGACAATGAGCAGTTCTTC.

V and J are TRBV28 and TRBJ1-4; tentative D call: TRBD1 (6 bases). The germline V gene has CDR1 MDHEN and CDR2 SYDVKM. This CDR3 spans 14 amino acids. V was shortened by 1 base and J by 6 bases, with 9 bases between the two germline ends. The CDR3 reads CASSLSRGDEKLFF. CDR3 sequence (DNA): TGTGCCAGCAGTTTATCCAGGGGAGATGAAAAACTGTTTTTT.

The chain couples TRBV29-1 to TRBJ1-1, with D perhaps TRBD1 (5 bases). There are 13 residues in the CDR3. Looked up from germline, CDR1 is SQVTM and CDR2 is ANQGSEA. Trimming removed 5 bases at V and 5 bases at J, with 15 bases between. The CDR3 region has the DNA TGCAGCGTTTCTGGCAGGGTAGGGACTGAAGCTTTCTTT. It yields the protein CSVSGRVGTEAFF.

The CDR3 protein is CASSLVRQIGYTF. The CDR3 DNA follows: TGTGCCAGCAGCTTAGTCCGACAAATTGGCTACACCTTC. The chain has TRBV11-3 and TRBJ1-2; D unresolved. CDR3 size: 13 residues. The germline V gene encodes CDR1 SGHNT and CDR2 YENEEA. Trimming cost V 1 base and J 7 bases, with 10 bases left between them.

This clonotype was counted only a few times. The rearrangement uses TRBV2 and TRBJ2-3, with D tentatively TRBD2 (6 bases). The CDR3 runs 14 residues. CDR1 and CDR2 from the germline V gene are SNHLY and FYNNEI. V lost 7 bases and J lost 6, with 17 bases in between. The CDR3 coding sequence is TGTGCCAGCAACCGGGACTCGCCGGGGGATACGCAGTATTTT. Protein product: CASNRDSPGDTQYF. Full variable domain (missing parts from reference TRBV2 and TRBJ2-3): EPEVTQTPSHQVTQMGQEVILRCVPISNHLYFYWYRQILGQKVEFLVSFYNNEISEKSEIFDDQFSVERPDGSNFTLKIRSTKLEDSAMYFCASNRDSPGDTQYFGPGTRLTVL.

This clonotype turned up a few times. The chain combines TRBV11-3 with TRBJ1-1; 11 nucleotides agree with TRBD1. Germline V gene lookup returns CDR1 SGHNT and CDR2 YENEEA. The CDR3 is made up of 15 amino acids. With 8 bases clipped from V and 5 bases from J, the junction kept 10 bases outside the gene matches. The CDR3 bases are TGTGCCAGCGGCCTTGGACAGGGGGCGCAAACTGAAGCTTTCTTT. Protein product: CASGLGQGAQTEAFF.

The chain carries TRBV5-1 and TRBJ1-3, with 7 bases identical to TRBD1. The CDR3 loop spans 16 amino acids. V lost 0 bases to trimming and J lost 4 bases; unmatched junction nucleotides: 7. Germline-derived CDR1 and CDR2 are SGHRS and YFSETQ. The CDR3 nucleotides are TGCGCCAGCAGCTTGGAGGCGGGACAGAGCGGAAACACCATATATTTT. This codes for CASSLEAGQSGNTIYF.

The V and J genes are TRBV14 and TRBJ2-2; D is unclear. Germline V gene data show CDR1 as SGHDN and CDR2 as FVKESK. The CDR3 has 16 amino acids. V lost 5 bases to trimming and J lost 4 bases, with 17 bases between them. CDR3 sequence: CASSARQGLGTGELFF. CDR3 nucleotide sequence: TGTGCCAGCAGCGCCCGACAAGGGCTGGGCACCGGGGAGCTGTTTTTT.

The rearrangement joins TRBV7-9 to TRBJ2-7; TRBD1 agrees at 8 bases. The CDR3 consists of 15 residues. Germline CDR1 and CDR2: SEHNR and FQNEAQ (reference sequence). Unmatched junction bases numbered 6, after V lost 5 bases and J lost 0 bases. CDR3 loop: CASSAPGGLSYEQYF. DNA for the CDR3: TGTGCCAGCAGCGCTCCAGGGGGCCTCTCCTACGAGCAGTACTTC.

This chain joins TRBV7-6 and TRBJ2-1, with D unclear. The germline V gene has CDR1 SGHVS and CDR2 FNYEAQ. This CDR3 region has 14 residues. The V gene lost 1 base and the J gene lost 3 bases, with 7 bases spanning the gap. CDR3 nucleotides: TGTGCCAGCAGCTTAGAAATGGGCTACAATGAGCAGTTCTTC. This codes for CASSLEMGYNEQFF. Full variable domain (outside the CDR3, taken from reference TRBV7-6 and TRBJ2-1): GAGVSQSPRYKVTKRGQDVALRCDPISGHVSLYWYRQALGQGPEFLTYFNYEAQQDKSGLPNDRFSAERPEGSISTLTIQRTEQRDSAMYRCASSLEMGYNEQFFGPGTRLTVL.

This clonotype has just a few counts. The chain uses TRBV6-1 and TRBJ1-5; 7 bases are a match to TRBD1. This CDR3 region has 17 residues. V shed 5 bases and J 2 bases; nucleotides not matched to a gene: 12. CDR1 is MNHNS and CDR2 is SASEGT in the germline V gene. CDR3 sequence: CASSPGTAPVGNQPQHF. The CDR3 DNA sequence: TGTGCCAGCAGTCCCGGGACAGCCCCGGTCGGCAATCAGCCCCAGCATTTT.

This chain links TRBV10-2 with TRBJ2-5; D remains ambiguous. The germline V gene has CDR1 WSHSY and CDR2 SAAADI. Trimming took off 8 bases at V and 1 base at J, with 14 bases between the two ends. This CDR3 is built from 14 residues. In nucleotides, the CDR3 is TGCGCCAGCTCCAAATTAGACATCCAAGAGACCCAGTACTTC. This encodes CASSKLDIQETQYF.

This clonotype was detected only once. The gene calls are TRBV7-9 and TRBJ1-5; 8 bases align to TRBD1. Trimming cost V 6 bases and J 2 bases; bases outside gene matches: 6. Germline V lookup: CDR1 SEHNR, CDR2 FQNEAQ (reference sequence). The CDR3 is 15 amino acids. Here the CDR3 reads CASSSGQGGNQPQHF. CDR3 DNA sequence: TGTGCCAGCAGTTCCGGACAGGGAGGCAATCAGCCCCAGCATTTT. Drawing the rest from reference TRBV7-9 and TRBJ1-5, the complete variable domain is DTGVSQNPRHKITKRGQNVTFRCDPISEHNRLYWYRQTLGQGPEFLTYFQNEAQLEKSRLLSDRFSAERPKGSFSTLEIQRTEQGDSAMYLCASSSGQGGNQPQHFGDGTRLSIL.

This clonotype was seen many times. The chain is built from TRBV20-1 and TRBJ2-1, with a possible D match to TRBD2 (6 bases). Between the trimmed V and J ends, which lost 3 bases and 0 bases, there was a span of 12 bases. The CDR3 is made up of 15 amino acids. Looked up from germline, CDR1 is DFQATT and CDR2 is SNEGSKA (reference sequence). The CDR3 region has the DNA TGCAGTGCTAGTGGCGACGGGAGCTCCTACAATGAGCAGTTCTTC. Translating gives CSASGDGSSYNEQFF.

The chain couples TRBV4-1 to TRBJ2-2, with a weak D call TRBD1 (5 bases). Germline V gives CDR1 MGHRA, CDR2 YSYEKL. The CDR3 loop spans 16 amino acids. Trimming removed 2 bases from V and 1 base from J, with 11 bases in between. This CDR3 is CASSQPTVRNTGELFF. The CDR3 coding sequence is TGCGCCAGCAGCCAACCGACAGTCAGGAACACCGGGGAGCTGTTTTTT.